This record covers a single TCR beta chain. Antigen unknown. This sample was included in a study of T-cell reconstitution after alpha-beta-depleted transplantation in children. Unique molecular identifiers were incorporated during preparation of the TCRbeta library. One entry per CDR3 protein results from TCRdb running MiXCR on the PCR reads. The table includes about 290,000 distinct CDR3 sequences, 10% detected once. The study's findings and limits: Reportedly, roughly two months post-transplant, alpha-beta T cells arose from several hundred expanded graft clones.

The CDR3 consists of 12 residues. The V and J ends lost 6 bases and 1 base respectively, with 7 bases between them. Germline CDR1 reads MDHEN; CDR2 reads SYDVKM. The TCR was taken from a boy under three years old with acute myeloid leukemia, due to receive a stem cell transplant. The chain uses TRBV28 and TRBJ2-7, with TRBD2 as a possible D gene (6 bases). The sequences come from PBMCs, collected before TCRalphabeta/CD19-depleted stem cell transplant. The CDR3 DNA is TGTGCCAGCAGGGGGACTTCCTACGAGCAGTACTTC. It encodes CASRGTSYEQYF.